One and the same sample provided the 28 T cell receptor beta chains below, sequenced in a study of regulatory T cells in long-lasting Graves disease. Time point specified: persistent/refractory GD, antithyroid drugs over 5 years with positive TRAb. PBMC-derived RNA was used for the TCR library. Combining iRepertoire HTBI primers with Arm-PCR of CDR3 regions, the authors built TCR beta libraries. TCRdb processed the multiplex PCR reads anew with MiXCR; each CDR3 protein has one entry. This sample carries about 340,000 distinct CDR3 sequences, less than 20% of them seen once, and the ten largest clones take 25% to 30%. Sequences were derived from peripheral blood mononuclear cells (PBMCs), sampled when the disease was refractory, from a patient treated with antithyroid drugs. Source of these receptors: a female donor with Graves disease.

In this sample, this clonotype turned up many times. This chain links TRBV3-1 with TRBJ2-7, with 7 bases that match TRBD2. The J segment lost 0 bases and the V segment lost 4 bases, leaving 3 bases of the junction unmatched. This CDR3 comprises 14 residues. Germline lookup yields CDR1 LGHDT and CDR2 YNNKEL (reference sequence). CDR3 residues: CASSRGGNSYEQYF. CDR3 nucleotides: TGTGCCAGCAGCCGGGGAGGGAACTCCTACGAGCAGTACTTC.

This chain joins TRBV5-1 and TRBJ2-3, with 13 bases aligning to TRBD2. Germline V gives CDR1 SGHRS, CDR2 YFSETQ. J was trimmed by 3 bases and V by 0 bases; bases with no gene match: 7. The CDR3 contains 18 residues. CDR3 in amino acids: CASSLGLAGGSPTDTQYF. As DNA, the CDR3 is TGCGCCAGCAGCTTGGGACTAGCGGGAGGAAGTCCGACAGATACGCAGTATTTT. The complete variable domain, with remaining parts taken from reference TRBV5-1 and TRBJ2-3, reads KAGVTQTPRYLIKTRGQQVTLSCSPISGHRSVSWYQQTPGQGLQFLFEYFSETQRNKGNFPGRFSGRQFSNSRSEMNVSTLELGDSALYLCASSLGLAGGSPTDTQYFGPGTRLTVL.

As for this clonotype: This sequence may be a read error, since a much larger clone differs from it by one base. The chain's CDR3 is CASCEIPTGNTEALF. The CDR3 DNA sequence: TGTGCCAGCTGTGAAATACCGACAGGTAACACTGAAGCTCTCTTT. This chain links TRBV6-1 with TRBJ1-1, with a tentative D call TRBD1 (6 bases). CDR3 length: 15 amino acids. The germline V gene has CDR1 MNHNS and CDR2 SASEGT.

The gene calls are TRBV25-1 and TRBJ1-5, with a weak D call TRBD1 (6 bases). With 4 bases removed from V and 3 bases from J, the gap between germline ends came to 13 bases. CDR3 length: 15 amino acids. Germline V gives CDR1 MGHDK, CDR2 SYGVNS. The CDR3 protein is CASSAPGHDNQPQHF. The CDR3 DNA is TGTGCCAGCAGTGCTCCGGGACACGACAATCAGCCCCAGCATTTT.

A few counts support this clonotype. V and J are TRBV20-1 and TRBJ1-1; D not resolved. The germline V gene encodes CDR1 DFQATT and CDR2 SNEGSKA (reference sequence). The V end was cut by 4 bases, the J end by 4 bases, with 16 bases between. The CDR3 loop spans 14 amino acids. CDR3 region: CSANSGSAGTEAFF. CDR3 nucleotide sequence: TGCAGTGCTAACTCCGGGAGCGCGGGCACTGAAGCTTTCTTT.

This clonotype was counted between two and nine times. The chain recombines TRBV20-1 with TRBJ1-4; no firm D call. The germline V and J ends were trimmed by 0 bases and 8 bases, with 10 bases remaining between them. Germline CDR1 is DFQATT and CDR2 is SNEGSKA (reference sequence). This CDR3 has 13 residues. The CDR3 protein is CSARDQVSEKLFF. CDR3 DNA sequence: TGCAGTGCTAGAGATCAAGTTTCAGAAAAACTGTTTTTT.

Worth noting for this clonotype: A much bigger clone sits one base away, suggesting this may be a read error. This chain links TRBV5-1 with TRBJ1-5, with D tentatively TRBD1 (6 bases). This CDR3 is 14 amino acids long. Trimming removed 5 bases from V and 2 bases from J, with 11 bases in between. Germline CDR1 SGHRS, CDR2 YFSETQ. The CDR3, as DNA: TGCGCCAGCAGGCCAGGGGCCGGCAATCAGCCCCAGCATTTT. It encodes CASRPGAGNQPQHF.

As for this clonotype: This may come from a read error, since a much larger clone is one base off. V is TRBV11-2 and J is TRBJ1-1; no reliable D call. This CDR3 has 16 amino acids. Germline-derived CDR1 and CDR2 are SGHAT and FQNNGV. The CDR3 protein is CAGSLVEYGESTEAFF. DNA for the CDR3: TGTGCCGGCAGCTTAGTAGAATACGGGGAAAGCACTGAAGCTTTCTTT. Variable domain in full (rest from reference TRBV11-2 and TRBJ1-1): EAGVAQSPRYKIIEKRQSVAFWCNPISGHATLYWYQQILGQGPKLLIQFQNNGVVDDSQLPKDRFSAERLKGVDSTLKIQPAKLEDSAVYLCAGSLVEYGESTEAFFGQGTRLTVV.

The chain combines TRBV9 with TRBJ2-2, with 9 bases aligning to TRBD2. Germline V gene lookup returns CDR1 SGDLS and CDR2 YYNGEE. This CDR3 contains 17 residues. After removal of 2 bases from V and 7 bases from J, the junction contained 12 bases not matched to a gene. Here the CDR3 DNA reads TGTGCCAGCAGCGTCAACGGGTTAGCGGGAGTTGTCGGGGAGCTGTTTTTT. Amino acid sequence: CASSVNGLAGVVGELFF.

This clonotype was counted ten times or more. This sequence joins TRBV3-1 and TRBJ2-5; tentative D call: TRBD2 (6 bases). Trimming pared 0 bases from V and 13 bases from J, leaving 15 bases between. CDR3 length: 13 amino acids. The V gene's germline CDR1 is LGHDT and CDR2 YNNKEL (reference sequence). The CDR3 sequence: CASSQDMGTPAYF. The CDR3 nucleotides are TGTGCCAGCAGCCAAGATATGGGGACTCCCGCGTACTTC.

As regards this clonotype: Possible read error: a much larger clone is one base away. The chain combines TRBV6-1 with TRBJ1-2; 9 bases align to TRBD1. The CDR3 length is 18 residues. The V gene's germline CDR1 is MNHNS and CDR2 SASEGT. For the CDR3, the DNA is TGTGCCGGCAGTCCTCGTCCCGGGACAGGGACGACCAACTATGGCTACACCTTC. Translated, it gives CAGSPRPGTGTTNYGYTF.

This clonotype was recorded once. The V gene is TRBV5-5, the J gene TRBJ1-3; 8 bases are a match to TRBD1. V trimming: 4 bases; J trimming: 0 bases; junction bases outside the gene matches: 9. This CDR3 is 17 amino acids long. The germline V gene has CDR1 SGHKS and CDR2 YYEKEE (reference sequence). CDR3 in DNA: TGTGCCAGCAGCCCCTACAGGGGGATCAACTCTGGAAACACCATATATTTT. Translation gives CASSPYRGINSGNTIYF.

The chain couples TRBV7-2 to TRBJ1-4, with 8 nucleotides matching TRBD1. CDR1 and CDR2 from the germline V gene are SGHTA and FQGNSA. Trimming cost V 4 bases and J 7 bases; bases outside gene matches: 5. CDR3 length: 14 amino acids. CDR3 DNA: TGTGCCAGCAGCTACCGGGACAGGAGTGAAAAACTGTTTTTT. This sequence encodes CASSYRDRSEKLFF.

This clonotype was detected a few times. The chain links TRBV27 to TRBJ1-6, with D perhaps TRBD1 (5 bases). The ends were cut back, 6 bases at V and 4 bases at J, with 13 bases in the middle. This CDR3 spans 15 amino acids. Germline V gene lookup returns CDR1 MNHEY and CDR2 SMNVEV (reference sequence). CDR3 sequence (DNA): TGTGCCAGCAGCCTGGGGACCGTTTATAATTCACCCCTCCACTTT. It codes for CASSLGTVYNSPLHF.

Regarding this clonotype: In this CDR3 the conserved last residue, phenylalanine or tryptophan, is missing, so a read error is likely. No DNA is shown, since the ends of the CDR3 on it are uncertain; the CDR3 is the one TCRdb lists. The rearrangement joins TRBV7-9 to TRBJ2-7; TRBD1, as called in the table, went unchecked against the DNA. Both ends counted, the CDR3 spans 12 residues. Germline V gene sequence: CDR1 SEHNR, CDR2 FQNEAQ (reference sequence). CDR3 loop: CASSPRLGTVSL.

The rearrangement links TRBV7-9 to TRBJ2-5, with D perhaps given as TRBD1 or TRBD2 (6 bases each). CDR3 length equals 16 residues. The germline V gene encodes CDR1 SEHNR and CDR2 FQNEAQ (reference sequence). V was shortened by 5 bases and J by 1 base, with 17 bases between the two germline ends. The CDR3, as DNA: TGTGCCAGCAGCCGCGCAGGGGACTTACTCCAAGAGACCCAGTACTTC. It encodes CASSRAGDLLQETQYF.

This clonotype was counted once. A far bigger clonotype differs at one base, so this is likely a read error. V usage is TRBV7-2 and J usage is TRBJ1-2; a possible D gene is TRBD1 (5 bases). CDR1 SGHTA and CDR2 FQGNSA come from the germline V gene. The CDR3 has 12 amino acids. The CDR3 loop is CASSVEGYGCTF. CDR3 in DNA: TGTGCCAGCAGTGTAGAGGGGTATGGCTGCACCTTC. Based on the CDR3 plus reference TRBV7-2 and TRBJ1-2, the full variable domain is GAGVSQSPSNKVTEKGKDVELRCDPISGHTALYWYRQSLGQGLEFLIYFQGNSAPDKSGLPSDRFSAERTGGSVSTLTIQRTQQEDSAVYLCASSVEGYGCTFGSGTRLTVV.

This clonotype turned up a few times. The chain uses TRBV6-2 or TRBV6-3 and TRBJ1-1, with a weak D call TRBD1 (5 bases). This CDR3 comprises 15 residues. Germline assignment: CDR1 MNHEY and CDR2 SVGEGT. Trimming removed 7 bases from V and 7 bases from J, with 22 bases in between. The CDR3 loop reads CASTKPPGRGGEAFF. As DNA, the CDR3 is TGTGCCAGCACTAAACCGCCCGGACGGGGCGGTGAAGCTTTCTTT.

This clonotype was picked up many times. The genes are TRBV18 and TRBJ1-6; D not certain. Germline CDR1 KGHSH, CDR2 LQKENI. Trimming removed 2 bases from V and 11 bases from J, with 10 bases in between. The CDR3 is 13 amino acids. The CDR3 DNA is TGTGCCAGCTCACCAAGCACAGTGGCACCCCTCCACTTT. Translation gives CASSPSTVAPLHF.

The CDR3 sequence is CASSHDRESGSHHVYEQYF. DNA of the CDR3: TGTGCCAGCAGTCACGACAGGGAGAGCGGGAGCCACCATGTATACGAGCAGTACTTC. The chain uses TRBV28 and TRBJ2-7, with TRBD2 as a possible D gene (8 bases). Trimming left V 5 bases short and J 4 bases short, with 30 bases between. The CDR3 sequence is 19 residues long. Germline V gene lookup returns CDR1 MDHEN and CDR2 SYDVKM.

This clonotype was counted at least ten times. The rearrangement joins TRBV2 to TRBJ2-7; D may be TRBD1 (6 bases). The CDR3 has 14 amino acids. Trimming pared 3 bases from V and 0 bases from J, leaving 9 bases between. Germline V gene sequence: CDR1 SNHLY, CDR2 FYNNEI. The DNA for the CDR3 is TGTGCCAGCAGTGACAGGGGCGCCTCCTACGAGCAGTACTTC. Its protein product is CASSDRGASYEQYF. The whole variable domain, filled in from reference TRBV2 and TRBJ2-7, reads EPEVTQTPSHQVTQMGQEVILRCVPISNHLYFYWYRQILGQKVEFLVSFYNNEISEKSEIFDDQFSVERPDGSNFTLKIRSTKLEDSAMYFCASSDRGASYEQYFGPGTRLTVT.

Only a few counts were recorded for this clonotype. The chain uses TRBV7-8 and TRBJ2-7, with D possibly being TRBD2 (5 bases). The V and J ends lost 3 bases and 0 bases respectively, with 12 bases between them. CDR1 SGHVS and CDR2 FQNEAQ come from the germline V gene. The CDR3 spans 15 residues. The CDR3 region has the DNA TGTGCCAGCAGCTTGGAGGTCTCGGGCTCCTACGAGCAGTACTTC. Protein product: CASSLEVSGSYEQYF.

J is TRBJ2-4 and V is TRBV20-1; D tentatively reads TRBD1 or TRBD2 (5 bases each). This CDR3 has 13 amino acids. The V gene's germline CDR1 is DFQATT and CDR2 SNEGSKA (reference sequence). V was clipped by 0 bases and J by 8 bases, with 11 bases between them. The CDR3 loop is CSARDPGRYIQYF. Written as DNA, the CDR3 is TGCAGTGCTAGAGATCCGGGACGATACATTCAGTACTTC.

This clonotype came up many times. J is TRBJ1-1 and V is TRBV12-3 or TRBV12-4, with D perhaps TRBD1 (6 bases). The ends were cut back, 5 bases at V and 4 bases at J, with 20 bases in the middle. This CDR3 spans 16 amino acids. CDR3: CASSPRQVRSLTEAFF. The CDR3 nucleotides read TGTGCCAGCAGTCCCCGACAGGTTCGGTCCCTCACTGAAGCTTTCTTT.

The rearrangement links TRBV28 to TRBJ2-5; possibly TRBD1 for D (5 bases). Trimming removed 5 bases from V and 5 bases from J, with 12 bases in between. Per germline, CDR1 MDHEN and CDR2 SYDVKM. The CDR3 runs 13 residues. The CDR3 nucleotides read TGTGCCAGCAGTCCCAGGGTTTGGGAGACCCAGTACTTC. Its protein product is CASSPRVWETQYF.

This clonotype was detected a few times. The V call is TRBV19, the J call TRBJ1-1; D ambiguous. Germline V gene sequence: CDR1 LNHDA, CDR2 SQIVND (reference sequence). The CDR3 has 13 amino acids. V was trimmed by 3 bases and J by 1 base, leaving 6 bases between them. This chain's CDR3 is CASSIWANTEAFF. The CDR3 nucleotides read TGTGCCAGTAGTATTTGGGCGAACACTGAAGCTTTCTTT. The whole variable domain, remainder taken from reference TRBV19 and TRBJ1-1, is DGGITQSPKYLFRKEGQNVTLSCEQNLNHDAMYWYRQDPGQGLRLIYYSQIVNDFQKGDIAEGYSVSREKKESFPLTVTSAQKNPTAFYLCASSIWANTEAFFGQGTRLTVV.

This clonotype has more than one count but fewer than ten. The chain is built from TRBV15 and TRBJ2-4, with TRBD1 identical over 7 bases. Trimming took 0 bases from V and 7 from J; bases not matched to a gene: 12. The germline V gene has CDR1 LNHNV and CDR2 YYDKDF (reference sequence). CDR3 length: 17 residues. The CDR3 DNA sequence: TGTGCCACCAGCAGAGATCGATTTGAGGGGGCGCGGAACATTCAGTACTTC. The encoded protein is CATSRDRFEGARNIQYF.

This clonotype was recorded a few times. The chain couples TRBV12-3 or TRBV12-4 to TRBJ1-1, with D unresolved. Trimming shortened V by 3 bases and J by 2 bases, and 19 bases separated the two germline ends. The CDR3 totals 17 residues. CDR3 protein: CASSFLLVRKPNTEAFF. The DNA of the CDR3 is TGTGCCAGCAGTTTTCTCCTGGTTAGGAAACCTAACACTGAAGCTTTCTTT.